This T cell receptor beta chain was observed in a study of T cell repertoires in cytomegalovirus infection. One entry per CDR3 protein, called by TCRdb with MiXCR from the reads. The sample shows some 230,000 distinct CDR3 sequences, 22% of them seen only once. The CDR3 runs 14 residues. V lost 5 bases and J lost 2; bases outside the gene matches: 4. This chain uses TRBV12-3 or TRBV12-4 with TRBJ2-3, with 7 bases lining up with TRBD2. The origin of this receptor is a human donor in good health (CMV status not recorded). Some clones in this sample may be carry-over from other donors' samples. Sequences were obtained from CD8+ T cells from PBMCs. CDR3: CASSAGTITDTQYF. The CDR3, as DNA: TGTGCCAGCAGTGCCGGGACTATCACAGATACGCAGTATTTT.